The subject of this entry is one T cell receptor beta chain. As originally analysed: By means of reference gene primer amplification, nucleated cell counts were estimated. Repertoires were generated with immunoSEQ multiplex PCR, while TCRdb's copy carries only in-frame clones and drops some. V, J and clone size were drawn from that table, and D and trimming were deduced from the DNA. The table includes fewer than 150,000 clones, under 80% detected once. The sample belongs to a study of blood T cell repertoires in COVID-19. Study-level information: Sample material is recorded as cDNA or gDNA derived from T cells, B-cell-depleted T cells, or PBMCs.

Germline CDR1 and CDR2: MNHEY and SVGEGT. The V end was cut by 2 bases, the J end by 8 bases, with 15 bases between. This CDR3 contains 14 residues. The receptor's source is a man aged 65 to 79 with acute or convalescent COVID-19. The sample consisted of peripheral blood. The rearrangement joins TRBV6-2 or TRBV6-3 to TRBJ1-2; D ambiguous. The CDR3 nucleotides are TGTGCCAGCAGTTACGGTGGTCACGGTCACGGCTACACCTTC. Protein: CASSYGGHGHGYTF.